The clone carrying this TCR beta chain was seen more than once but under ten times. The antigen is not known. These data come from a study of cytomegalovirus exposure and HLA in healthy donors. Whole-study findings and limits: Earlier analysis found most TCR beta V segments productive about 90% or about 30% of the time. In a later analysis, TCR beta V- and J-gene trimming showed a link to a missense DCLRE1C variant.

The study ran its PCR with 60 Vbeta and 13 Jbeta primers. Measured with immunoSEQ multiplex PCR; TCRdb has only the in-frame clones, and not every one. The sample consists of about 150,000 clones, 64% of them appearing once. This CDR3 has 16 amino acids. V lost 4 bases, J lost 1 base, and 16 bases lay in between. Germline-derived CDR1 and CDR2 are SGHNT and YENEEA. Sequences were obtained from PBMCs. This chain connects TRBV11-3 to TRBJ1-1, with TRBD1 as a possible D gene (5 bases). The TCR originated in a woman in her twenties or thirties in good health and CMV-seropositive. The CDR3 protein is CASSSGGGNRNTEAFF. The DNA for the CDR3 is TGTGCCAGCAGCTCGGGGGGGGGAAACAGGAACACTGAAGCTTTCTTT.